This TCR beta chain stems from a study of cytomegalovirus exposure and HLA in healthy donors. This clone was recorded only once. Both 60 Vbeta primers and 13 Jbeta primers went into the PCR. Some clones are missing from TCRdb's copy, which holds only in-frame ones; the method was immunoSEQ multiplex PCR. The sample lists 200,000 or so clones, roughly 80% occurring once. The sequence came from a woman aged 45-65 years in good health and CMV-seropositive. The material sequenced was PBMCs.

Written as DNA, the CDR3 is TGTGCCAGCAGCTTAATCGGCGGGAGGTCTGGTTACGAGCAGTACTTC. It specifies CASSLIGGRSGYEQYF. The genes are TRBV7-3 and TRBJ2-7; 8 bases are shared with TRBD2. With 1 base clipped from V and 4 bases from J, the junction kept 9 bases outside the gene matches. This CDR3 has 16 residues. CDR1 and CDR2 (germline): SGHTA, FQGTGA.